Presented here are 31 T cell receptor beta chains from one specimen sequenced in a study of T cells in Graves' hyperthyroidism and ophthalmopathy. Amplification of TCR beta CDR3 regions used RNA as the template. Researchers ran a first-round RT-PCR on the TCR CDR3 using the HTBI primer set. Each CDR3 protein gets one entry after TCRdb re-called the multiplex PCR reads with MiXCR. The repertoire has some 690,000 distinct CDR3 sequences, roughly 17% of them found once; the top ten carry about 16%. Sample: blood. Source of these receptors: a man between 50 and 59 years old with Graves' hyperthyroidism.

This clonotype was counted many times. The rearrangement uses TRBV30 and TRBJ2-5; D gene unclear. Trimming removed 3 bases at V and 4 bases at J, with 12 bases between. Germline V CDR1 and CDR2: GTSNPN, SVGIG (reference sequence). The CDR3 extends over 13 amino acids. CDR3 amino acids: CAWRPAMVETQYF. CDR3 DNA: TGTGCCTGGAGGCCCGCGATGGTAGAGACCCAGTACTTC.

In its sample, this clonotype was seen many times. CDR3 region: CACDRQGTEAFF. Written as DNA, the CDR3 is TGTGCCTGTGACCGGCAGGGCACTGAAGCTTTCTTT. The chain carries TRBV30 and TRBJ1-1; perhaps TRBD1 as D (5 bases). V lost 6 bases, J lost 4 bases, and 12 bases lay in between. The V gene's germline CDR1 is GTSNPN and CDR2 SVGIG (reference sequence). There are 12 residues in the CDR3.

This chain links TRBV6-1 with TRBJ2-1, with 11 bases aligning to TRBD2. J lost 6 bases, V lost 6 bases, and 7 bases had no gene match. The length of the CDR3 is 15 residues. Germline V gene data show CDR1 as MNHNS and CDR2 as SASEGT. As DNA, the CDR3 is TGTGCCAGCAGCCTCACTAGCGGGAGTTTCAATGAGCAGTTCTTC. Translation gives CASSLTSGSFNEQFF.

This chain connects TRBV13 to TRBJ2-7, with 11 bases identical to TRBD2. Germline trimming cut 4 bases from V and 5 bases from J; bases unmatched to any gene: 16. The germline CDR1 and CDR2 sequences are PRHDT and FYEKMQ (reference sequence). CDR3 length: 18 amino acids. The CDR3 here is CASSSFGGVAGGPHEQYF. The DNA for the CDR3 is TGTGCCAGCAGCTCCTTCGGGGGGGTAGCGGGAGGGCCCCACGAGCAGTACTTC.

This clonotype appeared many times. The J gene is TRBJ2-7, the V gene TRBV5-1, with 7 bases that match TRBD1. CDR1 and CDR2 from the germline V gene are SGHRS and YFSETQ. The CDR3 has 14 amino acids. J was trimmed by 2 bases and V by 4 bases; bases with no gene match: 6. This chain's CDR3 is CASSPGQATYEQYF. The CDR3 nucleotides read TGCGCCAGCAGCCCCGGACAGGCGACCTACGAGCAGTACTTC.

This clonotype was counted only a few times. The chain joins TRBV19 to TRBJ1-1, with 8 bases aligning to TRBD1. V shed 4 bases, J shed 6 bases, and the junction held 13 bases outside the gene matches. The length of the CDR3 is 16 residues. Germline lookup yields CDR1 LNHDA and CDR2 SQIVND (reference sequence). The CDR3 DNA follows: TGTGCCAGTAGTACCCGAACAGGGGGAGGAAAGGCTGAAGCTTTCTTT. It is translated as CASSTRTGGGKAEAFF.

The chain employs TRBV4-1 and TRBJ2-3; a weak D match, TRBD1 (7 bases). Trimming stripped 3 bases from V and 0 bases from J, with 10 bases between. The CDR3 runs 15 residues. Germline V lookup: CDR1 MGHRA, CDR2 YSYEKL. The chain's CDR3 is CASSQTGTSTDTQYF. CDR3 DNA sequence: TGCGCCAGCAGCCAGACAGGGACTAGCACAGATACGCAGTATTTT.

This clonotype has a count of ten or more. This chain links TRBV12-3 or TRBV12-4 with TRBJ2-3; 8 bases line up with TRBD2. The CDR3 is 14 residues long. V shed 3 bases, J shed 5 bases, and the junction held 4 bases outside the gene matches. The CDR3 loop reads CASSFQREIDTQYF. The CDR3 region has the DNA TGTGCCAGCAGTTTTCAGCGGGAGATAGATACGCAGTATTTT.

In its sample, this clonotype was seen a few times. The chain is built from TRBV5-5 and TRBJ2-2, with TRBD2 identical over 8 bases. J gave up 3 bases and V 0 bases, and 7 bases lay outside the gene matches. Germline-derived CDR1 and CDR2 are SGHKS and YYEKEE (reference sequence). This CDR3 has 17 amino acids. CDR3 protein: CASSLAITSGDTGELFF. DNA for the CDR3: TGTGCCAGCAGCTTGGCGATAACTAGCGGTGACACCGGGGAGCTGTTTTTT.

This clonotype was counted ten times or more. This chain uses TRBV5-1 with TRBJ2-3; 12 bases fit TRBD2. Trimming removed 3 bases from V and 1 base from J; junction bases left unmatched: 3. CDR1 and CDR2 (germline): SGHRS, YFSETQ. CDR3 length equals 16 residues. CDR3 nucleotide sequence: TGCGCCAGCAGCTCCGGGACTAGCGGGCGCACAGATACGCAGTATTTT. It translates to CASSSGTSGRTDTQYF.

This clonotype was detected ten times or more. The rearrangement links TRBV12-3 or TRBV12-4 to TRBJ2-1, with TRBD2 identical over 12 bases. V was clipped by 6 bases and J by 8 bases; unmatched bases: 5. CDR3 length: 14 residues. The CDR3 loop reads CASSRTSGNDEQFF. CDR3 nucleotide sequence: TGTGCCAGCAGCAGGACTAGCGGGAATGATGAGCAGTTCTTC.

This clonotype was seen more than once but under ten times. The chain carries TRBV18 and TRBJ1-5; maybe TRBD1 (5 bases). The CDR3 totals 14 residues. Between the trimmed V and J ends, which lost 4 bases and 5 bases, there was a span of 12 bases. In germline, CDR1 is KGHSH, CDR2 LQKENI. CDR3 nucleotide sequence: TGTGCCAGCTCACAATCGGGAGGGGATCAGCCCCAGCATTTT. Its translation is CASSQSGGDQPQHF.

The CDR3 region has the DNA TGTGCCAGCGTCGAGGGGGAGGGCCGCGGGGAGCTGTTTTTT. It encodes CASVEGEGRGELFF. This chain joins TRBV6-1 and TRBJ2-2, with TRBD2 as a possible D gene (7 bases). V was pared by 8 bases and J by 7 bases, with 17 bases between. From germline, CDR1 is MNHNS and CDR2 SASEGT. The CDR3 spans 14 residues.

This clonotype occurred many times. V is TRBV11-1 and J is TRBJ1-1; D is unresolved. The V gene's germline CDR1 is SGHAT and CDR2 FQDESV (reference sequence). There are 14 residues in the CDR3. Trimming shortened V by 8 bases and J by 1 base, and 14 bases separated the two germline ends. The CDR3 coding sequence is TGTGCCAGCTCCCGGACGGTCGAGAACACTGAAGCTTTCTTT. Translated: CASSRTVENTEAFF.

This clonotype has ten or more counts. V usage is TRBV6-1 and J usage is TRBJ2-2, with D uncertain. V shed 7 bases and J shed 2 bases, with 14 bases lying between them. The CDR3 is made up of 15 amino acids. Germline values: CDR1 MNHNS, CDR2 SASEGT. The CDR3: CASTTGRSNTGELFF. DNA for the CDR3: TGTGCCAGCACCACTGGGCGGTCCAACACCGGGGAGCTGTTTTTT.

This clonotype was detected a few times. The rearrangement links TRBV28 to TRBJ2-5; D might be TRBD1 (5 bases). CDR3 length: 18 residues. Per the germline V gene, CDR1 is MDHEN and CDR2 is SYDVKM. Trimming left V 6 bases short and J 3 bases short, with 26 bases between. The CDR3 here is CASSSPTGRVFREETQYF. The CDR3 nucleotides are TGTGCCAGCAGCAGTCCTACAGGTCGCGTTTTTAGGGAAGAGACCCAGTACTTC. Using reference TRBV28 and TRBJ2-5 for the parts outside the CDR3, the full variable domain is DVKVTQSSRYLVKRTGEKVFLECVQDMDHENMFWYRQDPGLGLRLIYFSYDVKMKEKGDIPEGYSVSREKKERFSLILESASTNQTSMYLCASSSPTGRVFREETQYFGPGTRLLVL.

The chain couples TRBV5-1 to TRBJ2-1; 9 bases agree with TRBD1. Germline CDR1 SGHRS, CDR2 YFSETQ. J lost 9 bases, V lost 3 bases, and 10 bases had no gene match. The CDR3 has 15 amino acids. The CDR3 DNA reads TGCGCCAGCAGCTCTCGTCCCGGGACAGGGTTTGAGCAGTTCTTC. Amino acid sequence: CASSSRPGTGFEQFF.

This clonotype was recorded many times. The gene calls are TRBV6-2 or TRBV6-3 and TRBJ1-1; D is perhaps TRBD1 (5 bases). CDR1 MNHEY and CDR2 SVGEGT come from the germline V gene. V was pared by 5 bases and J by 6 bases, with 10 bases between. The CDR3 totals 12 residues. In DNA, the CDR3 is TGTGCCAGCAGTCGCGCAGGGCCTGAAGCTTTCTTT. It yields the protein CASSRAGPEAFF.

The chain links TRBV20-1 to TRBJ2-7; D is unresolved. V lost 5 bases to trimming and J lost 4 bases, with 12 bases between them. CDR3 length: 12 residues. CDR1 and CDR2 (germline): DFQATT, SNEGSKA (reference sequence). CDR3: CSAPDAVYEQYF. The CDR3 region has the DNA TGCAGTGCTCCTGATGCGGTGTACGAGCAGTACTTC.

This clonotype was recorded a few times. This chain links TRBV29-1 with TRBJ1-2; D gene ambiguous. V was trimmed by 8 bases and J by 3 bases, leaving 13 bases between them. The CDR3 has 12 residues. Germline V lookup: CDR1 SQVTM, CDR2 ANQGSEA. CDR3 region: CSTVGEDYGYTF. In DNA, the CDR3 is TGCAGCACCGTCGGGGAGGACTATGGCTACACCTTC.

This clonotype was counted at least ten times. In DNA form, the CDR3 reads TGTGCCAGCAGCCCACAGGGGCCTTTCTCCTACGAGCAGTACTTC. Residues: CASSPQGPFSYEQYF. This chain connects TRBV28 to TRBJ2-7; 7 nucleotides line up with TRBD1. The CDR3 has 15 amino acids. Per germline, CDR1 MDHEN and CDR2 SYDVKM. With 6 bases clipped from V and 0 bases from J, the junction kept 8 bases outside the gene matches. Based on the CDR3 plus reference TRBV28 and TRBJ2-7, the full variable domain is DVKVTQSSRYLVKRTGEKVFLECVQDMDHENMFWYRQDPGLGLRLIYFSYDVKMKEKGDIPEGYSVSREKKERFSLILESASTNQTSMYLCASSPQGPFSYEQYFGPGTRLTVT.

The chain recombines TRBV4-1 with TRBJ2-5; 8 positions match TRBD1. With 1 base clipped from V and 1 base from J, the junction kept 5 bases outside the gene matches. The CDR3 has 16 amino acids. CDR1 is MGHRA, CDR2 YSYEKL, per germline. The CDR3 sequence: CASSQVAGGSQETQYF. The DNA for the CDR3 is TGCGCCAGCAGCCAAGTGGCAGGGGGCAGCCAAGAGACCCAGTACTTC.

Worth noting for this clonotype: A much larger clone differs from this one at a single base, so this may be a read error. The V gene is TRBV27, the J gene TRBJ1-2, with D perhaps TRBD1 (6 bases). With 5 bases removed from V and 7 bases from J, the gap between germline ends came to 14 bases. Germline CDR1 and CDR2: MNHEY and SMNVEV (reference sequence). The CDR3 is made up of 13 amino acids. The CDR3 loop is CASSPGGGAGYTF. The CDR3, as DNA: TGTGCCAGCAGTCCCGGGGGGGGCGCTGGCTACACCTTC.

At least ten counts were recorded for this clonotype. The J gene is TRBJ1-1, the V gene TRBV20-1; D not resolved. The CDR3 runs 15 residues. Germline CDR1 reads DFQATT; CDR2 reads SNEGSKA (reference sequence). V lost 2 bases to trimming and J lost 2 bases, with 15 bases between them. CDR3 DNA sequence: TGCAGTGCTAGATCTCCCGAGGTAGCCAACACTGAAGCTTTCTTT. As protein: CSARSPEVANTEAFF.

In nucleotides, the CDR3 is TGCGCCAGCAGTGAGTCGAAGGCAGGGGTCTGGTTCTTC. This sequence encodes CASSESKAGVWFF. The genes are TRBV10-1 and TRBJ2-1; a weak D match, TRBD1 (6 bases). CDR1 is WNHNN and CDR2 is SYGVQD in the germline V gene (reference sequence). The ends were cut back, 0 bases at V and 15 bases at J, with 15 bases in the middle. The CDR3 has 13 amino acids.

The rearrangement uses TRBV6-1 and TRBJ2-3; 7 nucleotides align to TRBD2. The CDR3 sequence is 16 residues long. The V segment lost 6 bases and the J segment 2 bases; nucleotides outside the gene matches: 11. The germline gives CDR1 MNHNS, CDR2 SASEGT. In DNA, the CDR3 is TGTGCCAGCAGGCAGTTGGGAGGGGTAGTCACAGATACGCAGTATTTT. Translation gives CASRQLGGVVTDTQYF.

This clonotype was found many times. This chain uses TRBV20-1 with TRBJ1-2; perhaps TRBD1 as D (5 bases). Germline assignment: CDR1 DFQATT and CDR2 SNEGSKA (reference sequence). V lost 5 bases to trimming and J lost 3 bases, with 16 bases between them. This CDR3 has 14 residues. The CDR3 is CSASFGASDYGYTF. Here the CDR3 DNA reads TGCAGTGCTTCCTTTGGGGCTTCCGACTATGGCTACACCTTC.

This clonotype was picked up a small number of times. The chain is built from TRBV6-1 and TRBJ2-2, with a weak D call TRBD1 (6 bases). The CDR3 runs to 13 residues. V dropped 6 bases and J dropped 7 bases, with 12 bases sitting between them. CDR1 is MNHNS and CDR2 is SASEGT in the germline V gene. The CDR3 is CASRLQGDGELFF. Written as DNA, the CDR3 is TGTGCCAGCAGGCTACAGGGCGACGGGGAGCTGTTTTTT.

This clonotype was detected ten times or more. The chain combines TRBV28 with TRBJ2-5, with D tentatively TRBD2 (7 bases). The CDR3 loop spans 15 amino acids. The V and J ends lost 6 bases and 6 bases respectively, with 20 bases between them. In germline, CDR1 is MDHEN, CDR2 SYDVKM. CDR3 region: CASSEGGGPEKTQYF. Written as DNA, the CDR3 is TGTGCCAGCAGCGAGGGGGGAGGGCCGGAGAAGACCCAGTACTTC. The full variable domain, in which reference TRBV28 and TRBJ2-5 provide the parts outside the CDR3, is DVKVTQSSRYLVKRTGEKVFLECVQDMDHENMFWYRQDPGLGLRLIYFSYDVKMKEKGDIPEGYSVSREKKERFSLILESASTNQTSMYLCASSEGGGPEKTQYFGPGTRLLVL.

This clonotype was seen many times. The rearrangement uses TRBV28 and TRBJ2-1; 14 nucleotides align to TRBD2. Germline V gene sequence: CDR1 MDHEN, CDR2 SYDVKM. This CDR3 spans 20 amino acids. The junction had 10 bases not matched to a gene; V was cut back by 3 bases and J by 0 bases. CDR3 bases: TGTGCCAGCAGTTTCAGAACGGGACTAGCGGGAGACTACTCCTACAATGAGCAGTTCTTC. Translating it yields CASSFRTGLAGDYSYNEQFF.

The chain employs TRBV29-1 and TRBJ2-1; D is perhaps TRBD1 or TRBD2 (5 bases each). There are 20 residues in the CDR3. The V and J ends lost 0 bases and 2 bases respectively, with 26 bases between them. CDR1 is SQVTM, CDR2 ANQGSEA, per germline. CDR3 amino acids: CSVEDRPRDVHYLPYNEQFF. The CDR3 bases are TGCAGCGTTGAAGACAGACCCCGGGACGTCCATTACCTTCCCTACAATGAGCAGTTCTTC.